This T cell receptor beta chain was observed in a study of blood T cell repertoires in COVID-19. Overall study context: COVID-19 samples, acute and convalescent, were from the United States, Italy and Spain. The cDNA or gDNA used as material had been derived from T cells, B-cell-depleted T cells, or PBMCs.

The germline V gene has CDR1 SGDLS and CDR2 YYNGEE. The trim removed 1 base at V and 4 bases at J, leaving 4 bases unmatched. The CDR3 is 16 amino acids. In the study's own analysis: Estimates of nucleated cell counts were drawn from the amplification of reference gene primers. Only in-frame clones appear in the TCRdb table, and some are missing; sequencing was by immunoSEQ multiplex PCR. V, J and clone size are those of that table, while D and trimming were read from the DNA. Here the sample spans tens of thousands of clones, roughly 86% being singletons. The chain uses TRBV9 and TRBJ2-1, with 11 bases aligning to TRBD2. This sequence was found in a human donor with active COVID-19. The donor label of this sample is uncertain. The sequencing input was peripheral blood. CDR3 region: CASSVWASGGYNEQFF. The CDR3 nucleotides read TGTGCCAGCAGCGTATGGGCTAGCGGGGGGTACAATGAGCAGTTCTTC.